This T cell receptor (beta chain) is from a study of blood T cells in healthy people across ages. The sample holds one count of this clonotype. A second about 6 to 12 cycle PCR used barcoded and J-beta primers. TCRdb analysed the 5' RACE reads with MiXCR anew, one entry per CDR3 protein. Seen here are around 520,000 distinct CDR3 sequences, about 25% observed once, and the top ten hold over 3.5%. From germline, CDR1 is DFQATT and CDR2 SNEGSKA (reference sequence). The CDR3 is 14 residues long. Trimming took 6 bases from V and 0 from J; bases not matched to a gene: 4. Each sample gave at least 6.5 million isolated PBMCs. In addition, the sample was reused for a study of T cells of mothers and their children. That work states: Researchers report slightly higher, though non-significant, overlap in related mother-child pairs than in unrelated pairs.

The specimen was blood. This receptor was taken from a boy between 2 and 10 years old in good health. This rearrangement joins TRBV20-1 to TRBJ2-3, with TRBD2 matching over 9 bases. The CDR3 sequence: CSASGLASTDTQYF. CDR3 sequence (DNA): TGCAGTGCGTCGGGACTAGCCAGCACAGATACGCAGTATTTT.